The 25 T cell receptor beta chains presented below share a single source sample, sequenced in a study of shared clonotypes between healthy human individuals. Sequenced by immunoSEQ multiplex PCR; TCRdb stores in-frame clones only, minus some. The sample records under 650,000 clones, 90% to 96% being singletons. The sequenced sample consisted of naive CD4+ T cells sorted from blood. Regarding subset: CD45RA+ positively selected. Receptors were obtained from a woman aged 30 to 39 in good health.

This sequence joins TRBV5-4 and TRBJ1-3; possibly TRBD1 for D (6 bases). Germline V gives CDR1 SGHNT, CDR2 YYREEE (reference sequence). This CDR3 contains 16 residues. V dropped 0 bases and J dropped 0 bases, with 10 bases sitting between them. CDR3 sequence reads: CASSLVTGISGNTIYF. As DNA, the CDR3 is TGTGCCAGCAGCTTGGTTACAGGGATCTCTGGAAACACCATATATTTT.

The chain's CDR3 is CASRTRAGSGANVLTF. CDR3 sequence (DNA): TGTGCCAGTAGAACCAGAGCGGGGTCCGGGGCCAACGTCCTGACTTTC. The V gene is TRBV19, the J gene TRBJ2-6, with 7 bases matching TRBD2. The CDR3 extends over 16 amino acids. CDR1 and CDR2 (germline): LNHDA, SQIVND (reference sequence). V lost 6 bases and J lost 4; bases outside the gene matches: 9.

The chain joins TRBV25-1 to TRBJ2-1; 7 nucleotides align to TRBD2. V dropped 6 bases and J dropped 3; count of bases not matched to a gene: 11. The CDR3 contains 16 residues. Germline lookup yields CDR1 MGHDK and CDR2 SYGVNS. In DNA, the CDR3 is TGTGCCAGCAGAACCTTGGGGGAGGGCCTCTACAATGAGCAGTTCTTC. Protein: CASRTLGEGLYNEQFF.

This chain joins TRBV11-2 and TRBJ1-3, with a possible D match to TRBD1 (5 bases). Germline CDR1 is SGHAT and CDR2 is FQNNGV. Trimming removed 1 base at V and 0 bases at J, with 16 bases between. The CDR3 covers 18 residues. This CDR3 reads CASSLGPWGLDSGNTIYF. The CDR3 DNA follows: TGTGCCAGCAGCTTAGGCCCCTGGGGACTGGACTCTGGAAACACCATATATTTT.

The chain carries TRBV5-1 and TRBJ2-2; a weak D match, TRBD1 (6 bases). The CDR3 is 15 residues long. The ends were cut back, 4 bases at V and 1 base at J, with 11 bases in the middle. CDR1 and CDR2 (germline): SGHRS, YFSETQ. The CDR3 coding sequence is TGCGCCAGCAGCCCGTCGACAGGGAACACCGGGGAGCTGTTTTTT. The encoded protein is CASSPSTGNTGELFF.

The chain recombines TRBV2 with TRBJ2-7; D possibly corresponds to TRBD2 (5 bases). Germline loops: CDR1 SNHLY, CDR2 FYNNEI. Trimming left V 4 bases short and J 4 bases short, with 11 bases between. The CDR3 has 13 residues. CDR3: CASSGRGKYEQYF. CDR3 sequence (DNA): TGTGCCAGCAGTGGACGGGGTAAATACGAGCAGTACTTC. Full variable domain (rest looked up from reference TRBV2 and TRBJ2-7): EPEVTQTPSHQVTQMGQEVILRCVPISNHLYFYWYRQILGQKVEFLVSFYNNEISEKSEIFDDQFSVERPDGSNFTLKIRSTKLEDSAMYFCASSGRGKYEQYFGPGTRLTVT.

This clone was seen only once. This chain links TRBV27 with TRBJ1-2; possibly TRBD1 for D (5 bases). Germline V gene lookup returns CDR1 MNHEY and CDR2 SMNVEV (reference sequence). CDR3 length equals 15 residues. V was clipped by 4 bases and J by 4 bases, with 16 bases between them. CDR3 region: CASSSRDRRGYGYTF. For the CDR3, the DNA is TGTGCCAGCAGTTCCCGGGACCGAAGAGGCTATGGCTACACCTTC.

The chain is built from TRBV27 and TRBJ1-6; D is undetermined. The ends were cut back, 5 bases at V and 9 bases at J, with 20 bases in the middle. Germline V lookup: CDR1 MNHEY, CDR2 SMNVEV (reference sequence). The CDR3 is 16 amino acids. CDR3: CASSTLGRLVGSPLHF. CDR3 coding DNA: TGTGCCAGCAGTACCCTAGGGCGCCTGGTTGGTTCACCCCTCCACTTT.

CDR3 loop: CASSDGIWSTDTQYF. The CDR3 bases are TGTGCCAGCAGCGACGGGATTTGGAGCACAGATACGCAGTATTTT. This sequence joins TRBV9 and TRBJ2-3; TRBD2 might be the D (5 bases). Trimming stripped 3 bases from V and 0 bases from J, with 11 bases between. Germline loops: CDR1 SGDLS, CDR2 YYNGEE. This CDR3 has 15 residues.

CDR3: CASSPISANTEAFF. In nucleotides, the CDR3 is TGCGCCAGCAGCCCCATTTCGGCGAACACTGAAGCTTTCTTT. The chain carries TRBV4-1 and TRBJ1-1, with D unclear. The V end was cut by 4 bases, the J end by 1 base, with 10 bases between. CDR1 and CDR2 (germline): MGHRA, YSYEKL. The CDR3 has 14 residues.

The chain is built from TRBV6-1 and TRBJ2-5; 7 bases are shared with TRBD1. The trim removed 5 bases at V and 5 bases at J, leaving 11 bases unmatched. This CDR3 contains 15 residues. Germline V gene data show CDR1 as MNHNS and CDR2 as SASEGT. The CDR3 nucleotides are TGTGCCAGCAGTATACGACAGGGCGGGTTCGAGACCCAGTACTTC. It translates to CASSIRQGGFETQYF.

This clone appeared a single time. The rearrangement joins TRBV5-1 to TRBJ2-7; no definite D call. CDR1 SGHRS and CDR2 YFSETQ come from the germline V gene. Trimming stripped 3 bases from V and 0 bases from J, with 13 bases between. There are 15 residues in the CDR3. The CDR3 DNA follows: TGCGCCAGCAGCTCGGACCCCAGTCTCTCCTACGAGCAGTACTTC. Protein: CASSSDPSLSYEQYF.

CDR3 DNA: TGTGCCAGCAGCCTAGACACCGAGCAGTACTTC. Its translation is CASSLDTEQYF. The J gene is TRBJ2-7, the V gene TRBV7-9; D remains ambiguous. V dropped 5 bases and J dropped 6 bases, with 8 bases sitting between them. The CDR3 length is 11 residues. The germline CDR1 and CDR2 sequences are SEHNR and FQNEAQ (reference sequence).

The chain employs TRBV27 and TRBJ2-1; 11 bases are shared with TRBD2. The CDR3 has 17 amino acids. CDR1 is MNHEY and CDR2 is SMNVEV in the germline V gene (reference sequence). V gave up 3 bases and J gave up 5 bases; unmatched junction bases: 9. CDR3 sequence reads: CASSFSLAGGPNNEQFF. The DNA for the CDR3 is TGTGCCAGCAGTTTCAGCCTAGCGGGAGGACCGAACAATGAGCAGTTCTTC.

The chain joins TRBV4-2 to TRBJ2-7; D unclear. This CDR3 region has 16 residues. With 2 bases removed from V and 6 bases from J, the gap between germline ends came to 20 bases. Germline CDR1 and CDR2: LGHNA and YNFKEQ. The CDR3 here is CASSQYSDTPLGEQYF. The CDR3 DNA follows: TGTGCCAGCAGCCAATATTCAGACACCCCATTGGGCGAGCAGTACTTC.

V is TRBV5-6 and J is TRBJ1-4, with 11 bases matching TRBD1. The junction had 10 bases not matched to a gene; V was cut back by 4 bases and J by 8 bases. The CDR3 runs 16 residues. Looked up from germline, CDR1 is SGHDT and CDR2 is YYEEEE. The CDR3: CASSPSRDRGGEKLFF. As DNA, the CDR3 is TGTGCCAGCAGCCCGTCCCGGGACAGGGGGGGCGAAAAACTGTTTTTT.

The chain carries TRBV5-1 and TRBJ2-1, with D possibly matching TRBD1 (6 bases). Germline V gene lookup returns CDR1 SGHRS and CDR2 YFSETQ. The CDR3 totals 12 residues. Deletions cut 4 bases from V and 9 bases from J, with 11 bases between. CDR3 sequence (DNA): TGCGCCAGCAGCGGACGGACAGCTGAGCAGTTCTTC. Amino acid sequence: CASSGRTAEQFF.

The rearrangement joins TRBV7-2 to TRBJ1-3; D is ambiguous. Looked up from germline, CDR1 is SGHTA and CDR2 is FQGNSA. Trimming removed 3 bases at V and 0 bases at J, with 9 bases between. The CDR3 consists of 15 residues. This chain's CDR3 is CASSFHAVSGNTIYF. CDR3 bases: TGTGCCAGCAGCTTTCACGCCGTCTCTGGAAACACCATATATTTT.

As DNA, the CDR3 is TGTGCCAGCAGTTCCGGGACCCCAGAGGAAAAACTGTTTTTT. Translated: CASSSGTPEEKLFF. The chain uses TRBV28 and TRBJ1-4, with a possible D match to TRBD1 (5 bases). The CDR3 extends over 14 amino acids. The germline gives CDR1 MDHEN, CDR2 SYDVKM. The V end lost 4 bases, the J end lost 8 bases, and 14 bases lay between the germline ends.

V and J are TRBV7-6 and TRBJ1-6; maybe TRBD1 (6 bases). The CDR3 extends over 14 amino acids. V shed 1 base and J shed 5 bases, with 6 bases lying between them. CDR1 is SGHVS, CDR2 FNYEAQ, per germline. CDR3 nucleotide sequence: TGTGCCAGCAGCTTAGGACAGGATAATTCACCCCTCCACTTT. Encoded protein: CASSLGQDNSPLHF.

The chain recombines TRBV4-1 with TRBJ2-7, with D perhaps TRBD2 (5 bases). This CDR3 spans 13 amino acids. V lost 6 bases and J lost 7, with 16 bases in between. In germline, CDR1 is MGHRA, CDR2 YSYEKL. The CDR3 protein is CASRSGEGFEQYF. The CDR3 DNA reads TGCGCCAGCAGGTCGGGCGAGGGCTTTGAGCAGTACTTC.

The chain employs TRBV9 and TRBJ2-3; 8 positions match TRBD1. Germline lookup yields CDR1 SGDLS and CDR2 YYNGEE. The CDR3 is made up of 15 amino acids. Germline trimming cut 2 bases from V and 5 bases from J; bases unmatched to any gene: 7. In nucleotides, the CDR3 is TGTGCCAGCAGCGTGGGCCAGGGGGCAGGAGATACGCAGTATTTT. Translating gives CASSVGQGAGDTQYF.

The chain is built from TRBV29-1 and TRBJ2-1, with 10 bases lining up with TRBD2. This CDR3 has 15 amino acids. V gave up 4 bases and J gave up 4 bases; unmatched junction bases: 7. Germline CDR1 reads SQVTM; CDR2 reads ANQGSEA. DNA for the CDR3: TGCAGCGTTGTAAGGCTAGCGGGAGTATACAATGAGCAGTTCTTC. It encodes CSVVRLAGVYNEQFF.

V gene TRBV5-1 combines with J gene TRBJ1-2; D ambiguous. Between the trimmed V and J ends, which lost 0 bases and 6 bases, there was a span of 6 bases. CDR1 SGHRS and CDR2 YFSETQ come from the germline V gene. This CDR3 is built from 12 residues. CDR3 nucleotide sequence: TGCGCCAGCAGCTTGGGGACGGATGGCTACACCTTC. It yields the protein CASSLGTDGYTF.

The V gene is TRBV15, the J gene TRBJ1-5; D might be TRBD1 (6 bases). The CDR3 sequence is 14 residues long. V was shortened by 5 bases and J by 9 bases, with 17 bases between the two germline ends. Germline V gene sequence: CDR1 LNHNV, CDR2 YYDKDF (reference sequence). CDR3 sequence (DNA): TGTGCCACCAGCCCTGGACAGCCAGGTCGGCCCCAGCATTTT. Protein: CATSPGQPGRPQHF. The full variable domain, rest sourced from reference TRBV15 and TRBJ1-5, is DAMVIQNPRYQVTQFGKPVTLSCSQTLNHNVMYWYQQKSSQAPKLLFHYYDKDFNNEADTPDNFQSRRPNTSFCFLDIRSPGLGDTAMYLCATSPGQPGRPQHFGDGTRLSIL.